Listed below are T cell receptor beta chains from one sample, sequenced in a study of cytomegalovirus exposure and HLA in healthy donors. The data were produced by immunoSEQ multiplex PCR, yet TCRdb's version contains in-frame clones alone and is incomplete. Its listing shows more than 45,000 clones. Specimen: PBMCs. The receptors derive from a woman in her thirties in good health and CMV-seropositive. CDR3s include the opening cysteine and the closing phenylalanine or tryptophan. Fields, in order: V gene, D gene, J gene, CDR3 protein, CDR3 DNA. The D gene is left open where the match is weak.

>TRBV25-1|NA|TRBJ1-1
CASSGGLDTEAFF
TGTGCCAGCAGTGGAGGGTTGGACACTGAAGCTTTCTTT
>TRBV7-9|TRBD2|TRBJ2-1
CASSRGRAGGVDNEQFF
TGTGCCAGCAGCCGCGGCAGGGCGGGAGGGGTAGACAATGAGCAGTTCTTC
>TRBV7-7|NA|TRBJ2-7
CASSLDRFGEQYF
TGTGCTAGCAGCTTAGACAGGTTTGGCGAGCAGTACTTC
>TRBV6-6|TRBD1|TRBJ2-1
CASIPGGSDNEQFF
TGTGCCAGCATCCCAGGGGGTTCCGACAATGAGCAGTTCTTC
>TRBV19|TRBD1|TRBJ1-5
CASSIDGQGDTQPQHF
TGTGCCAGTAGTATAGATGGACAGGGGGATACTCAGCCCCAGCATTTT
>TRBV7-2|NA|TRBJ2-7
CASSSRTAAVEQYF
TGTGCCAGCAGCTCAAGGACAGCTGCGGTCGAGCAGTACTTC
>TRBV5-1|TRBD2|TRBJ2-1
CASTIGTSDYNEQFF
TGCGCCAGCACCATCGGGACTAGCGACTACAATGAGCAGTTCTTC
>TRBV6-6|TRBD1|TRBJ1-6
CASSVGGNSPLHF
TGTGCCAGCAGTGTAGGGGGCAATTCACCCCTCCACTTT
>TRBV5-1|NA|TRBJ1-2
CASSLVPGADYGYTF
TGCGCCAGCAGCTTGGTCCCAGGGGCGGACTATGGCTACACCTTC
>TRBV11-2|TRBD2|TRBJ2-1
CASSFPLSGGRSNEQFF
TGTGCCAGCAGCTTTCCTTTGTCGGGAGGGCGCTCCAATGAGCAGTTCTTC
>TRBV29-1|NA|TRBJ1-5
CSVDHSLGGGVCNQPQHF
TGCAGCGTTGACCATTCGCTGGGAGGGGGGGTTTGCAATCAGCCCCAGCATTTT
>TRBV28|NA|TRBJ2-2
CATGGVGELFF
TGTGCCACCGGGGGTGTTGGGGAGCTGTTTTTT
>TRBV11-2|TRBD2|TRBJ2-1
CASSLAGGRSEQFF
TGTGCCAGCAGCCTAGCGGGAGGGCGGAGTGAGCAGTTCTTC
>TRBV5-1|TRBD1|TRBJ2-7
CASSFAGTGGSYEQYF
TGCGCCAGCAGCTTTGCTGGGACAGGGGGCTCCTACGAGCAGTACTTC
>TRBV28|NA|TRBJ1-2
CASSLSGRVDYGYTF
TGTGCCAGCAGTTTAAGTGGGAGGGTTGACTATGGCTACACCTTC
>TRBV19|TRBD2|TRBJ2-3
CASSASGSIDTQYF
TGTGCCAGTAGCGCTAGCGGGAGCATAGATACGCAGTATTTT
>TRBV4-1|NA|TRBJ2-3
CASSHFPDTDTQYF
TGCGCCAGCAGCCATTTTCCAGACACAGATACGCAGTATTTT
>TRBV4-1|NA|TRBJ1-1
CASSQERGLGERTEAFF
TGCGCCAGCAGCCAAGAACGCGGTCTTGGAGAGAGGACTGAAGCTTTCTTT
>TRBV6-5|TRBD1|TRBJ1-3
CASSHRGGGNTIYF
TGTGCCAGCAGTCACAGGGGTGGGGGAAACACCATATATTTT
>TRBV7-2|NA|TRBJ1-5
CASSKDQGLYQPQHF
TGTGCCAGCAGCAAAGACCAGGGATTGTATCAGCCCCAGCATTTT
>TRBV7-7|NA|TRBJ2-3
CASSLVAGLRSTQYF
TGTGCTAGCAGCTTAGTTGCGGGCTTGCGGAGTACGCAGTATTTT
>TRBV28|TRBD2|TRBJ2-7
CASSFVVTSGEQYF
TGTGCCAGCAGTTTTGTTGTGACTAGCGGCGAGCAGTACTTC
>TRBV29-1|TRBD2|TRBJ2-5
CSEAGAGQETQYF
TGCAGCGAGGCGGGAGCAGGGCAAGAGACCCAGTACTTC
>TRBV5-6|NA|TRBJ1-2
CASSFGPVGEFTF
TGTGCCAGCAGCTTTGGTCCGGTGGGAGAATTCACCTTC
>TRBV10-3|NA|TRBJ1-2
CAISESTGANYGYTF
TGTGCCATCAGTGAGTCGACGGGAGCTAACTATGGCTACACCTTC
>TRBV6-5|NA|TRBJ1-1
CASSPPGSGNTEAFF
TGTGCCAGCAGCCCTCCGGGGTCTGGGAACACTGAAGCTTTCTTT
>TRBV6-5|NA|TRBJ2-1
CASSLREIYNEQFF
TGTGCCAGCAGCCTCCGGGAGATCTACAATGAGCAGTTCTTC
>TRBV28|NA|TRBJ1-1
CASSFPGVHTEAFF
TGTGCCAGCAGTTTCCCGGGGGTTCACACTGAAGCTTTCTTT
>TRBV5-6|NA|TRBJ2-7
CASSERSAGVISYEQYF
TGTGCCAGCAGCGAGAGGAGTGCGGGCGTCATCTCCTACGAGCAGTACTTC
>TRBV28|NA|TRBJ1-3
CASREGRNTIYF
TGTGCCAGCAGGGAGGGGCGGAACACCATATATTTT
>TRBV19|NA|TRBJ1-4
CASSMSHEKLFF
TGTGCCAGTAGTATGAGTCACGAAAAACTGTTTTTT
>TRBV27|NA|TRBJ2-3
CASSERARLSGSERLPDTQYF
TGTGCCAGCAGCGAAAGGGCCCGACTGTCGGGGAGCGAGCGCCTTCCAGATACGCAGTATTTT
>TRBV4-1|TRBD2|TRBJ2-3
CASSQGGLTSGSSRADTQYF
TGCGCCAGCAGCCAAGGAGGTTTGACTAGCGGGAGCTCAAGGGCAGATACGCAGTATTTT
>TRBV2|NA|TRBJ1-6
CASSESEIEDLGSPLHF
TGTGCCAGCAGTGAATCGGAAATTGAGGACTTGGGTTCACCCCTCCACTTT
>TRBV5-1|NA|TRBJ2-7
CASSWAGQTYEQYF
TGCGCCAGCAGCTGGGCGGGACAGACCTACGAGCAGTACTTC
>TRBV5-6|TRBD1|TRBJ1-6
CASSGDRGSSYNSPLHF
TGTGCCAGCAGCGGCGACAGGGGAAGCTCCTATAATTCACCCCTCCACTTT
>TRBV7-9|NA|TRBJ1-3
CASSLKGGGNTIYF
TGTGCCAGCAGCTTAAAGGGAGGTGGAAACACCATATATTTT
>TRBV29-1|NA|TRBJ2-7
CSVLGRTTALEQYF
TGCAGCGTTCTAGGAAGGACTACCGCCTTGGAGCAGTACTTC
>TRBV2|NA|TRBJ2-1
CASSEEGGADKVLVNEQFF
TGTGCCAGCAGTGAAGAGGGGGGGGCAGACAAGGTGTTGGTCAATGAGCAGTTCTTC
>TRBV6-6|TRBD1|TRBJ1-2
CASTLLGQSNYGYTF
TGTGCCAGCACCCTACTGGGACAGTCTAACTATGGCTACACCTTC
>TRBV30|NA|TRBJ2-7
CAWNRDIAEQYF
TGTGCCTGGAACCGGGACATTGCCGAGCAGTACTTC
>TRBV19|NA|TRBJ2-7
CASSMEISFSTYEQYF
TGTGCCAGTAGTATGGAGATTTCCTTTTCAACGTACGAGCAGTACTTC
>TRBV4-1|TRBD1|TRBJ2-7
CASSQGKGATYEQYF
TGCGCCAGCAGCCAAGGGAAGGGGGCCACCTACGAGCAGTACTTC
>TRBV15|TRBD1|TRBJ1-2
CATSRMGQEGGPDTF
TGTGCCACCAGCAGGATGGGACAGGAAGGGGGACCGGACACCTTC
>TRBV18|TRBD1|TRBJ1-4
CASSARGGQTNEKLFF
TGTGCCAGCTCAGCGAGAGGGGGCCAAACTAATGAAAAACTGTTTTTT
>TRBV4-1|NA|TRBJ1-1
CASSQSRSSTEAFF
TGCGCCAGCAGCCAGTCCAGGTCCTCGACTGAAGCTTTCTTT
>TRBV5-5|NA|TRBJ2-7
CASSLLLRPGGEQYF
TGTGCCAGCAGCCTCCTCCTTCGACCGGGCGGGGAGCAGTACTTC
>TRBV6-1|TRBD2|TRBJ2-2
CASSEDPGGTGELFF
TGTGCCAGCAGTGAAGATCCGGGAGGGACCGGGGAGCTGTTTTTT
>TRBV6-6|TRBD1|TRBJ1-1
CASSYSTPGQNEAFF
TGTGCCAGCAGTTACTCCACTCCGGGACAGAATGAAGCTTTCTTT
>TRBV13|TRBD2|TRBJ2-5
CASSYQTSGGPGETQYF
TGTGCCAGCAGCTATCAGACTAGCGGGGGGCCGGGGGAGACCCAGTACTTC
>TRBV4-1|NA|TRBJ1-1
CASSQAQNTEAFF
TGCGCCAGCAGCCAAGCACAGAACACTGAAGCTTTCTTT